The entry below gives a single TCR gamma chain sequence along with its context. This sample is drawn from a study of gamma-delta chains in newborns, infants, children. The wider study: Polyclonal expansion of innate γδ T cells after birth follows microbial exposure.

V was pared by 4 bases and J by 6 bases, with 9 bases of the junction left unmatched. Germline V gives CDR1 EGSTGY, CDR2 YDSYTSSV. The CDR3 is made up of 13 amino acids. TCRdb applied CATT to the reads for clone calling. Of 1,000 or so gamma-chain clones listed, 44% were seen once; the top ten hold about a fifth. This chain connects TRGV4 to TRGJ1 or TRGJ2. Because TCRdb records no J gene, it was assigned here through a match of the DNA to germline. The sequence derives from a child who was a newborn, infant or young child, either healthy, febrile or measles-vaccinated (not recorded which). Sequencing used blood. CDR3 amino acids: CATWEPLPYKKLF. In DNA, the CDR3 is TGTGCCACCTGGGAGCCTTTGCCTTATAAGAAACTCTTT.